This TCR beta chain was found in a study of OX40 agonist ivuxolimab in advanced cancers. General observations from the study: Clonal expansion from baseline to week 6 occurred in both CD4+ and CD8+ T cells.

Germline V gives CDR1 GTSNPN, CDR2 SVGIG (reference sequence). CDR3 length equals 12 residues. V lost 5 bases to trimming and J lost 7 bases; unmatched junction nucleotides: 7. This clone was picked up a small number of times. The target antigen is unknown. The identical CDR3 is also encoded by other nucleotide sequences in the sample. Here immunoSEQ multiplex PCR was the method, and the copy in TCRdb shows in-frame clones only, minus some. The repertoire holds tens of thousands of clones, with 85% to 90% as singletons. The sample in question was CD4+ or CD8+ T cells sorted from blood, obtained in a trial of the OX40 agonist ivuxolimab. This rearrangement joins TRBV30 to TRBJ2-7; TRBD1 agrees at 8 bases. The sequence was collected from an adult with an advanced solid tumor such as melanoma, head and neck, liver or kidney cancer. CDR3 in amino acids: CAWDWTGREQYF. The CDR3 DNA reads TGTGCCTGGGACTGGACAGGGAGGGAGCAGTACTTC.